This TCR beta chain emerged from a study of cytomegalovirus exposure and HLA in healthy donors (dated by TCRdb to 2017 to 2019). As for the study more broadly: According to a later analysis, the roughly 120 validation repertoires were produced on the same platform as the 700 or so repertoires of the first cohort. The study was designed to test whether signatures of past pathogen exposure could be identified by cataloging public T cell receptors. Along with the roughly 670-subject first cohort, a separate validation cohort of over a hundred different subjects was used. The study combined high-throughput TCR immunosequencing, statistical association of individual TCRs with disease status, and machine learning to predict cytomegalovirus infection status.

The library was made by the immunoSEQ multiplex PCR assay. The source study handled its data this way. A statistical classification framework was built to diagnose cytomegalovirus status from the catalog of TCR beta chain sequences. What TCRdb holds here is the immuneACCESS table cut down to in-frame rearrangements. Part of the clones is not present; checked against another copy, under half of the missing clones reflect an unresolved V gene, and the others are unexplained. The V and J calls and clone size were taken over from that table, and D and trimming were inferred from the DNA. The sample includes around 250,000 clones, with nearly 90% observed a single time. The top ten hold around 0.34% of the sample. From the germline V gene, CDR1 is SGHTA and CDR2 is FQGNSA. Spanning cysteine to phenylalanine, the CDR3 consists of 14 amino acids. Only the CDR3 DNA stays, 42 bases, in frame from base 1. Germline trimming amounts to 5 bases on V and 6 bases on J, with 8 as the count of junction bases outside the gene matches.

Donors formed part of the validation cohort, which comprised 120 subjects and was distinct from the first cohort of several hundred subjects. What the work shows at the level of the full study, not this receptor alone: According to the authors, the approach could potentially be generalized to other disease states and immunological phenotypes. The study listed 150 to 200 TCR beta chains as associated with cytomegalovirus. Most TCR sequences were observed very rarely across donors, whereas some public TCRs were present in many individuals. In a later analysis, TCRs clustered in the first cohort were found to also tend to co-occur in the approximately 120 validation repertoires, with 94% of cluster scores above 0. The classifier was reported to diagnose cytomegalovirus status with high specificity and sensitivity in both the original and validation cohorts. A later analysis lacked HLA typing for the validation cohort, so it scored co-occurrence in that cohort across all 110 or so repertoires. A few of the identified cytomegalovirus-associated TCR beta chains were confirmed in vitro to be specific for cytomegalovirus antigens.

As to this clone: The clone's antigen remains unknown. No much larger clonotype is one base removed from it; base qualities were not supplied.

Sequencing used PBMCs. This TCR was sampled from a woman in her late teens or twenties in good health and CMV-seronegative. The chain couples TRBV7-2 to TRBJ2-3; 7 middle bases align to TRBD2. The CDR3 region: CASSRSGTTDTQYF. The nucleotide sequence reads as follows: TGTGCCAGCAGCCGGAGCGGGACGACGGATACGCAGTATTTT.